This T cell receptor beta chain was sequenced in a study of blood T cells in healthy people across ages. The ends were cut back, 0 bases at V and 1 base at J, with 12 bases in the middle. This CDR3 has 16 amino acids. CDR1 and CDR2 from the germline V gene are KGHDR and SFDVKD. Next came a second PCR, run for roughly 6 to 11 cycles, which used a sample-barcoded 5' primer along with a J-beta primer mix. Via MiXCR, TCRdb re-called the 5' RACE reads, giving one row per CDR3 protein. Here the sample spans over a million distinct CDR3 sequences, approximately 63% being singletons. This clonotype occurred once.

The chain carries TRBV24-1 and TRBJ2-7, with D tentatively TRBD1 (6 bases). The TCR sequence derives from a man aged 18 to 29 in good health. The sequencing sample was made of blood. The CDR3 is CATSDLVGAVSYEQYF. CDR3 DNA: TGTGCCACCAGTGATTTGGTGGGGGCCGTATCCTACGAGCAGTACTTC.